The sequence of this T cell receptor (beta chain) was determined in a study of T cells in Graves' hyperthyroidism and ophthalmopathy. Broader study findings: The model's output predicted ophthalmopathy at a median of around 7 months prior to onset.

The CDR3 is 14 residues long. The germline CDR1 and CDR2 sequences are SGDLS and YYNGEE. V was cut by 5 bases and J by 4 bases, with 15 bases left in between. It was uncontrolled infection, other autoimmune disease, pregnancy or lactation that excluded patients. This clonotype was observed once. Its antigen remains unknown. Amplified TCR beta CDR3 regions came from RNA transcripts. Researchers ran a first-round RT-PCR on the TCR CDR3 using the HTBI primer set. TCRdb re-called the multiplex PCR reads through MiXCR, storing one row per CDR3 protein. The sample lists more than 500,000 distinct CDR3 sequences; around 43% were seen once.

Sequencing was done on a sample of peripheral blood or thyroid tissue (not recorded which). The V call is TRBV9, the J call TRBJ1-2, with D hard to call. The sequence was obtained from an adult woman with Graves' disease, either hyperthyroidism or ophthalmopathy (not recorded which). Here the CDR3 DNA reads TGTGCCAGCAGGATAGAAACGCTCGCCTATGGCTACACCTTC. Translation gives CASRIETLAYGYTF.